This T cell receptor beta chain was identified in a study of OX40 agonist ivuxolimab in advanced cancers. Broadly, across the study: Ivuxolimab was a fully human IgG2 agonistic monoclonal antibody targeting the costimulatory receptor OX40 (CD134). In the dose-escalation cohort, around four fifths of patients were male, and the mean age was approximately 64 years, with a range of about 23 to 90. Intravenous ivuxolimab was administered to patients every 2 weeks at six dose levels: 0.01, 0.1, 0.3, 1.5, 3 and 10 mg/kg. Of the roughly 53 patients in dose escalation, about 20 had hepatocellular carcinoma, some 15 had melanoma, 9 had renal cell carcinoma and 9 had head and neck cancer. Peripheral TCRbeta sequencing was intended to test whether TCR sequence diversity was altered and clonal T-cell expansion was caused by ivuxolimab. The paper covers the monotherapy dose-escalation part of the phase I ivuxolimab trial, which included N of about 50 patients. Partial responses occurred in three dose-escalation patients, of whom one had hepatocellular carcinoma and two had cutaneous melanoma. Patients were allowed to have had prior anti-PD-1, anti-PD-L1 or anti-CTLA-4 therapy, and 30% to 40% of the dose-escalation patients had been treated with checkpoint inhibitors. Beyond this particular receptor, the publication reports: After ivuxolimab, CD8+ T cells had more expanded clones than CD4+ T cells on average. Antigen specificity was not determined for the clonally expanded peripheral T cells. In partial responders in the 0.1-3.0 mg/kg groups, normalized peripheral clonal expansion was found to be among the lowest, especially among CD8+ T cells. Low levels of normalized T-cell clonal expansion were also seen in some patients who did not respond. At doses of 0.1 to 3.0 mg/kg, clonal expansion of both CD4+ and CD8+ blood T cells was observed from baseline to week 6.

Unmatched junction bases come to 4, with V trimmed by 3 bases and J by 3 bases. Including cysteine and phenylalanine, the CDR3 has 14 amino acids. Of all the DNA, just the CDR3 is kept, 42 bases in frame from base 1. The germline V gene supplies CDR1 MGHRA and CDR2 YSYEKL. This clone has a single count. Its antigen specificity is not known. No much larger clonotype is one base removed from it; base qualities were not supplied. Genomic DNA was isolated from the sorted cells so that the TCRbeta CDR3 region could be sequenced. TCRbeta CDR3 regions were sequenced using the immunoSEQ Assay. The table comes from immuneACCESS by way of TCRdb, which keeps in-frame sequences with V and J called. Part of the clones is missing from these tables; in studies checked, under half for an unresolved V gene and the rest for unknown reasons. The sample table shows 60,000 to 75,000 clones, and about 88% are seen once. Of the sample, approximately 4% falls within the top ten clones.

Patients with a history of autoimmune disease or receiving systemic immunosuppression were excluded from the trial. Peripheral blood for TCR sequencing was drawn from every dose cohort at baseline, at cycle 4 day 1 and at cycle 7 day 1. Samples came from an open-label, multicenter, first-in-human phase I dose-escalation trial of ivuxolimab. Adults with locally advanced or metastatic head and neck squamous cell, hepatocellular, melanoma or renal cell carcinoma were enrolled in the trial. Before TCR sequencing, CD4+ T cells and CD8+ T cells were sorted from peripheral blood as separate populations. The source was CD4+ or CD8+ T cells sorted from blood, collected in a trial of the OX40 agonist ivuxolimab. The sequence derives from an adult with an advanced solid tumor such as melanoma, head and neck, liver or kidney cancer. The rearrangement joined TRBV4-1 to TRBJ2-5, with 7 bases in between that match TRBD1. The DNA is as follows: TGCGCCAGCAGCCAGGCCGGGACAGAAGAGACCCAGTACTTC. Translated, it reads CASSQAGTEETQYF.